The 4 T cell receptor beta chains listed next were all sequenced from one sample in a study of chemoradiotherapy in HPV16-positive cancers. Data came from immunoSEQ multiplex PCR; TCRdb stores just in-frame clones and leaves some out. The profile shows 20,000 or so clones, 70% to 90% of them singletons. The source material was blood, sampled from a patient who underwent chemoradiotherapy. These receptors all stem from a human donor with HPV-associated anogenital cancer.

The J gene is TRBJ1-1, the V gene TRBV19; a weak D match, TRBD1 (5 bases). The CDR3 contains 13 residues. Deletions cut 5 bases from V and 4 bases from J, with 11 bases between. CDR1 and CDR2 from the germline V gene are LNHDA and SQIVND (reference sequence). The CDR3 DNA follows: TGTGCCAGTAGTTCCAGGGTGAGCACTGAAGCTTTCTTT. This gives the protein CASSSRVSTEAFF.

The V and J genes are TRBV2 and TRBJ2-2; TRBD1 might be the D (5 bases). Germline V gene sequence: CDR1 SNHLY, CDR2 FYNNEI. The CDR3 is made up of 15 amino acids. V was cut by 6 bases and J by 4 bases, with 15 bases left in between. CDR3 sequence (DNA): TGTGCCAGCAGAAGGGGCCAAAAGTTCACCGGGGAGCTGTTTTTT. It encodes CASRRGQKFTGELFF.

This clone was seen a few times. The gene calls are TRBV5-4 and TRBJ1-1; maybe TRBD1 (5 bases). The CDR3 extends over 14 amino acids. V was clipped by 4 bases and J by 4 bases, with 14 bases between them. Germline V gives CDR1 SGHNT, CDR2 YYREEE (reference sequence). The CDR3 nucleotides are TGTGCCAGCAGCCAGTTTCAGGGTATCACTGAAGCTTTCTTT. Its translation is CASSQFQGITEAFF. Together with reference TRBV5-4 and TRBJ1-1, the CDR3 gives the full variable domain: ETGVTQSPTHLIKTRGQQVTLRCSSQSGHNTVSWYQQALGQGPQFIFQYYREEENGRGNFPPRFSGLQFPNYSSELNVNALELDDSALYLCASSQFQGITEAFFGQGTRLTVV.

The J gene is TRBJ2-1, the V gene TRBV6-4; D is ambiguous. The length of the CDR3 is 12 residues. V lost 2 bases and J lost 8, with 7 bases in between. Germline values: CDR1 MRHNA, CDR2 SNTAGT. CDR3 in amino acids: CASSDNGHEQFF. In nucleotides, the CDR3 is TGTGCCAGCAGTGACAACGGCCATGAGCAGTTCTTC.